This is a list of T cell receptor beta chains from one sample in a study of T cell changes during pregnancy in multiple sclerosis. The assay was immunoSEQ multiplex PCR, and TCRdb's table has in-frame clones only and misses some. The repertoire consists of more than 25,000 clones, with 90% to 95% occurring once and the leading ten covering 3.5% to 5%. The input for sequencing was CD8+ T cells from peripheral blood mononuclear cells, taken in the second trimester of pregnancy. The receptors were sampled from a female donor in good health, enrolled as a control in a pregnancy study. Each CDR3 is given without its conserved first and last residue.

TRBJ1-3	TRBV9	ASSPSGGVTSPGNTIY
TRBJ2-1	TRBV4-3	ASSQDERTGKYNEQF
TRBJ1-2	TRBV6-5	ASSDRGYGYT
TRBJ2-2	TRBV9	ASSVQGQGNTGELF
TRBJ2-3	TRBV4-3	ASSQVLIAGGYTDTQY
TRBJ1-1	TRBV27	ASSLAGSTEAF
TRBJ2-7	TRBV16	ASSPQGKEQY
TRBJ2-1	TRBV4-1	ASSQTDNEQF
TRBJ2-1	TRBV2	ASSGGRNEQF
TRBJ2-7	TRBV2	ASSEGGYEQY
TRBJ1-6	TRBV6-5	ASSPGTPLH
TRBJ1-2	TRBV25-1	ASSEWGQGEGYT
TRBJ1-2	TRBV19	ASSFRTGGVGGYT
TRBJ1-1	TRBV30	AWSVRAEAF
TRBJ2-7	TRBV5-4	ASSADSYEQY
TRBJ1-4	TRBV9	ASSPEGTGVNNEKLF
TRBJ2-7	TRBV7-9	ASSPGDGGYDVQY
TRBJ2-3	TRBV6-5	ASSSLPTTSTDTQY
TRBJ2-7	TRBV7-9	ASSSSTSQEEY
TRBJ1-1	TRBV30	AWQITGRGTEAF
TRBJ1-1	TRBV19	ASTGIPGTGSKAF
TRBJ2-4	TRBV6-5	ASRPRTGPKNIQY
TRBJ1-2	TRBV7-9	ASIPVDREDYGYT
TRBJ2-5	TRBV7-2	ASSLARTSGFQETQY
TRBJ2-5	TRBV13	ASSPSPLAGAETQY
TRBJ2-2	TRBV7-8	ASSYEAHRGQNTGELF
TRBJ2-4	TRBV6-6	ASSYSRQVENIQY
TRBJ1-2	TRBV7-2	ASRGGQGLIYGYT
TRBJ1-2	TRBV4-3	ASSQDLGQGANNGYT
TRBJ1-1	TRBV12-5	ASGLDSHTEAF
TRBJ1-1	TRBV7-2	ASSLGFDTEAF
TRBJ2-5	TRBV7-2	ASSLPRFGETQY
TRBJ1-2	TRBV5-5	ASILGTDPNYGYT
TRBJ2-7	TRBV5-6	ASSLVVGADYYEQY
TRBJ1-2	TRBV6-5	ASKTGYGYT
TRBJ2-7	TRBV29-1	SVDSGDYEQY
TRBJ2-1	TRBV27	ASSLQWDSNEQF
TRBJ2-7	TRBV10-1	ASPGQGYEQY
TRBJ1-2	TRBV9	ASSAQGTVGYGYT
TRBJ2-7	TRBV27	ATTDGTYEQY
TRBJ1-6	TRBV4-3	ASSQGSHRGNSPLH
TRBJ2-7	TRBV9	ASRGEESYEQY
TRBJ2-2	TRBV7-9	ASSLFGGSNTGELF
TRBJ1-5	TRBV27	ASSFVGTGDNQPQH
TRBJ2-5	TRBV5-1	ASSPFSGGGQETQY
TRBJ2-3	TRBV25-1	ASSETGSADTQY
TRBJ2-1	TRBV4-3	ASSHAGGGYNEQF
TRBJ1-1	TRBV10-3	ATQGTEAF
TRBJ2-1	TRBV25-1	ASGQGHEQF
TRBJ1-2	TRBV27	ASSLRGTYGYT
TRBJ2-5	TRBV6-1	ASSEHRGGGVRQETQY